This T cell receptor beta chain was identified in a study of T cell responses to AZD1222 COVID-19 vaccine. TCRdb's table, derived via immunoSEQ multiplex PCR, lists solely in-frame clones and lacks some. The sample has 250,000 to 300,000 clones, approximately 94% seen once; the top ten hold 0.55%. Study-level points and caveats: None of the repertoires were sampled until the peak T cell response had passed. After two AZD1222 doses, spike-specific TCR breadth and depth rose versus day 0. Females outnumbered males among donors, who were mostly white British; clonal diversity was possibly underestimated.

The CDR3 extends over 15 amino acids. The V gene's germline CDR1 is SQVTM and CDR2 ANQGSEA. Trimming cost V 1 base and J 1 base; bases outside gene matches: 6. With respect to this clone: Antigen unknown.

The material sequenced was peripheral blood, taken 28 days after the second AZD1222 dose. The chain recombines TRBV29-1 with TRBJ2-7, with 8 bases matching TRBD1. This TCR was recovered from an adult who received the AZD1222 COVID-19 vaccine. For the CDR3, the DNA is TGCAGCGTTGAAGGTGGGACAGGTACATCCTACGAGCAGTACTTC. It translates to CSVEGGTGTSYEQYF.